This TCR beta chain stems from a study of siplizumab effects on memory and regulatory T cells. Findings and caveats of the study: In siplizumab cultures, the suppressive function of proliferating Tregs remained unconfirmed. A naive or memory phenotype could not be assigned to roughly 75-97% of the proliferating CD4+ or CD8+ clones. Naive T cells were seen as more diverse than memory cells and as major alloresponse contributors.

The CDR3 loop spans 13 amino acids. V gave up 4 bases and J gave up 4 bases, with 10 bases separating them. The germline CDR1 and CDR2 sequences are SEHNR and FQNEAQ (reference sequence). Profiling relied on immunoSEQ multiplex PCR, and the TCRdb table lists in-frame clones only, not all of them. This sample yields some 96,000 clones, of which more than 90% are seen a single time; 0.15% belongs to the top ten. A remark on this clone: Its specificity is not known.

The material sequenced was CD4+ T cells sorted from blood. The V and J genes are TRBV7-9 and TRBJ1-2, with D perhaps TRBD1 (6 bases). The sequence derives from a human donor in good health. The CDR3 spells CASSSGTPYGYTF. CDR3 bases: TGTGCCAGCAGCTCCGGGACACCCTATGGCTACACCTTC.